The entry that follows covers one T cell receptor (beta chain) sequence. Its specificity is not known. This sample is part of a study of cytomegalovirus exposure and HLA in healthy donors. Overall study: Out of 150 million to 200 million T cells, an earlier analysis found around 110 million unique TCR beta sequences in total. General study results and limits: When a later analysis was performed, an Asian-associated ancestry cluster reportedly had fewer N-insertions than the approximately 600-donor mean. Despite most TCR sequences being rare, some public TCRs occurred in many donors. Later on, an analysis showed TCR association rates differing by HLA locus, with DRB1 the most and HLA-C the fewest.

Trimming stripped 6 bases from V and 6 bases from J, with 24 bases between. The CDR3 spans 17 residues. Germline values: CDR1 SNHLY, CDR2 FYNNEI. With 60 Vbeta and 13 Jbeta primers, the PCR was carried out. Profiling relied on immunoSEQ multiplex PCR, and the TCRdb table lists in-frame clones only, not all of them. This table holds just over 65,000 clones, about 81% found once. Sample: PBMCs. This clonotype originated in a human donor in good health. The chain carries TRBV2 and TRBJ1-5; possibly TRBD1 for D (6 bases). As DNA, the CDR3 is TGTGCCAGCAGCCTCATGGACCATTCAGGGGAGGGTCAGCCCCAGCATTTT. Residues: CASSLMDHSGEGQPQHF.